Presented here are 15 T cell receptor beta chains from one specimen sequenced in a study of cytomegalovirus exposure and HLA in healthy donors. PCR was performed using 60 Vbeta and 13 Jbeta primers. Some clones are missing from TCRdb's copy, which holds only in-frame ones; the method was immunoSEQ multiplex PCR. The sample shows about 130,000 clones, approximately 80% of them seen only once. What was sequenced was PBMCs. The receptors stem from a man aged 25-45 years in good health and CMV-seronegative.

The CDR3 nucleotides read TGTGCCAGCAGTCCTTTCACAGGAGTGAGGCCCCAGCATTTT. Translating gives CASSPFTGVRPQHF. The rearrangement joins TRBV27 to TRBJ1-5, with D possibly being TRBD1 (5 bases). Germline assignment: CDR1 MNHEY and CDR2 SMNVEV (reference sequence). V lost 5 bases and J lost 9, with 17 bases in between. This CDR3 region has 14 residues.

CDR3 nucleotide sequence: TGTGCCAGCAGTAGGGGTGGCCCTGGGTCTGATACGCAGTATTTT. Translated: CASSRGGPGSDTQYF. The rearrangement links TRBV9 to TRBJ2-3; possible D gene TRBD1, 5 bases. Looked up from germline, CDR1 is SGDLS and CDR2 is YYNGEE. This CDR3 region has 15 residues. With 5 bases removed from V and 6 bases from J, the gap between germline ends came to 19 bases. Variable domain in full (rest from reference TRBV9 and TRBJ2-3): DSGVTQTPKHLITATGQRVTLRCSPRSGDLSVYWYQQSLDQGLQFLIQYYNGEERAKGNILERFSAQQFPDLHSELNLSSLELGDSALYFCASSRGGPGSDTQYFGPGTRLTVL.

This chain uses TRBV4-2 with TRBJ1-4, with TRBD1 identical over 7 bases. The CDR3 loop spans 15 amino acids. Trimming at V came to 3 bases and at J to 4 bases, leaving 5 bases not matched to a gene. The germline CDR1 and CDR2 sequences are LGHNA and YNFKEQ. This CDR3 reads CASSQQTGRNEKLFF. For the CDR3, the DNA is TGTGCCAGCAGCCAGCAGACAGGGCGTAATGAAAAACTGTTTTTT.

The J gene is TRBJ2-7, the V gene TRBV6-6; 8 positions match TRBD1. This CDR3 has 14 residues. The V segment lost 6 bases and the J segment 7 bases; nucleotides outside the gene matches: 11. CDR1 MNHNY and CDR2 SVGAGI come from the germline V gene (reference sequence). The CDR3 bases are TGTGCCAGCAGCCTCTACGGGAGACAGGGGGAGCAGTACTTC. Protein sequence: CASSLYGRQGEQYF.

The CDR3 here is CASSPEPYGYTF. The DNA for the CDR3 is TGTGCCAGCAGCCCCGAGCCATATGGCTACACCTTC. The chain couples TRBV7-9 to TRBJ1-2; D is undetermined. With 5 bases removed from V and 5 bases from J, the gap between germline ends came to 9 bases. The length of the CDR3 is 12 residues. Germline lookup yields CDR1 SEHNR and CDR2 FQNEAQ (reference sequence).

The chain links TRBV20-1 to TRBJ2-7; D is perhaps TRBD2 (5 bases). The CDR3 extends over 11 amino acids. V lost 7 bases, J lost 3 bases, and 10 bases lay in between. In germline, CDR1 is DFQATT, CDR2 SNEGSKA (reference sequence). CDR3: CSEERYYEQYF. The CDR3, as DNA: TGCAGTGAAGAGCGGTACTACGAGCAGTACTTC.

This chain links TRBV5-4 with TRBJ1-2; tentative D call: TRBD1 (5 bases). Trimming cost V 0 bases and J 4 bases, with 25 bases left between them. This CDR3 comprises 19 residues. Germline-derived CDR1 and CDR2 are SGHNT and YYREEE (reference sequence). As DNA, the CDR3 is TGTGCCAGCAGCTTGGGTGGGATGGGGGGAATTGTGGACCTCTATGGCTACACCTTC. Protein: CASSLGGMGGIVDLYGYTF.

The chain uses TRBV9 and TRBJ1-2; 7 nucleotides line up with TRBD1. The CDR3 is made up of 14 amino acids. With 2 bases clipped from V and 7 bases from J, the junction kept 8 bases outside the gene matches. From germline, CDR1 is SGDLS and CDR2 YYNGEE. In nucleotides, the CDR3 is TGTGCCAGCAGCGTTCACCAGGACAGGCTTGGCTACACCTTC. Amino acid sequence: CASSVHQDRLGYTF.

The rearrangement links TRBV5-1 to TRBJ2-2; D gene ambiguous. Trimming took off 7 bases at V and 0 bases at J, with 10 bases between the two ends. Looked up from germline, CDR1 is SGHRS and CDR2 is YFSETQ. The CDR3 is 14 residues long. The DNA for the CDR3 is TGCGCCAGCCGAGCTAACTCGAACACCGGGGAGCTGTTTTTT. This sequence encodes CASRANSNTGELFF.

The rearrangement uses TRBV28 and TRBJ1-5, with TRBD1 identical over 8 bases. V gave up 5 bases and J gave up 4 bases; unmatched junction bases: 7. The germline gives CDR1 MDHEN, CDR2 SYDVKM. The CDR3 totals 15 residues. The CDR3 DNA reads as TGTGCCAGCAGTACTGGACAGGGAATAAATCAGCCCCAGCATTTT. Its translation: CASSTGQGINQPQHF.

This sequence joins TRBV7-8 and TRBJ2-2; D is unclear. CDR3 length: 14 residues. The V and J ends lost 2 bases and 6 bases respectively, with 10 bases between them. The germline V gene has CDR1 SGHVS and CDR2 FQNEAQ. The CDR3 DNA is TGTGCCAGCAGCTTATTGGAAGGAGCCGGGGAGCTGTTTTTT. Protein sequence: CASSLLEGAGELFF. The whole variable domain, remainder taken from reference TRBV7-8 and TRBJ2-2, is GAGVSQSPRYKVAKRGQDVALRCDPISGHVSLFWYQQALGQGPEFLTYFQNEAQLDKSGLPSDRFFAERPEGSVSTLKIQRTQQEDSAVYLCASSLLEGAGELFFGEGSRLTVL.

The chain has TRBV28 and TRBJ2-7, with D perhaps TRBD2 (6 bases). The CDR3 consists of 13 residues. The germline V and J ends were trimmed by 4 bases and 9 bases, with 16 bases remaining between them. Germline V gene sequence: CDR1 MDHEN, CDR2 SYDVKM. The CDR3 protein is CASSSHGGIGQYF. Written as DNA, the CDR3 is TGTGCCAGCAGTTCTCACGGGGGTATAGGGCAGTACTTC. The full variable domain, rest sourced from reference TRBV28 and TRBJ2-7, is DVKVTQSSRYLVKRTGEKVFLECVQDMDHENMFWYRQDPGLGLRLIYFSYDVKMKEKGDIPEGYSVSREKKERFSLILESASTNQTSMYLCASSSHGGIGQYFGPGTRLTVT.

In DNA, the CDR3 is TGTGCCAGCAGCGTAGAGATGGACAGGGGCCATGGCTACACCTTC. This gives the protein CASSVEMDRGHGYTF. The chain links TRBV9 to TRBJ1-2, with 9 bases lining up with TRBD1. Germline V gene data show CDR1 as SGDLS and CDR2 as YYNGEE. This CDR3 region has 15 residues. The junction had 6 bases not matched to a gene; V was cut back by 0 bases and J by 6 bases.

As concerns this clone: One end of the junction varies from germline; a read error may be responsible. This chain links TRBV20-1 with TRBJ2-7; TRBD2 matches at 7 bases. CDR3 length: 11 amino acids. Germline V gene lookup returns CDR1 DFQATT and CDR2 SNEGSKA (reference sequence). CDR3 region: CSLASGYQQYF. Written as DNA, the CDR3 is TGCAGTTTAGCTAGCGGCTACCAGCAGTACTTC.

This clone appeared a few times. The genes are TRBV27 and TRBJ1-1; D possibly corresponds to TRBD1 (5 bases). Between the trimmed V and J ends, which lost 7 bases and 1 base, there was a span of 13 bases. The CDR3 is 14 amino acids. CDR1 is MNHEY and CDR2 is SMNVEV in the germline V gene (reference sequence). The CDR3 bases are TGTGCCAGCAAACCTACCGACAGGAACACTGAAGCTTTCTTT. The encoded protein is CASKPTDRNTEAFF.